Sequencing of this TCR beta chain was carried out in a study of neurological immune-mediated disorders (dated by TCRdb to about 2019). In the study overall: Peripheral blood TCR-beta repertoires from patients with HTLV-I-associated myelopathy (HAM/TSP), patients with multiple sclerosis, and healthy controls were compared in the study using UMI-based sequencing. The approximately 110 TCR-beta libraries covered PBMC samples along with longitudinal samples, technical triplicates, and paired sorted CD4+ and CD8+ T-cell subsets. The cohort was made up of about 66 subjects, consisting of around 14 HAM/TSP patients, 34 multiple sclerosis patients and around 20 healthy controls.

The healthy controls were volunteers from blood banks in Maryland, USA. For sorted-subset TCR libraries, some 1 million sorted CD4+ or CD8+ T cells were used. PBMCs were separated from peripheral blood using Ficoll-Hypaque density gradient centrifugation and then cryopreserved in liquid nitrogen. Paired sorted CD4+ and CD8+ subsets came from healthy controls, HAM/TSP patients and MS patients. cDNA was synthesized by template-switch 5'RACE using a primer carrying a 10-nucleotide random unique molecular identifier by which each TCR transcript was tagged. Every sequencing run covered 15-18 subjects and yielded more than 170 million TCR-beta sequences. The RNeasy kit was used for extraction of total RNA. TCR-beta VDJ regions were amplified with primers for the TCR constant region and the 5'RACE anchor, using the KAPA Real-time Library Amplification kit. A first PCR added sample indexes and Illumina adaptors, and a second PCR then raised library yield. After Ampure bead purification, the roughly 650 bp TCR product was size-selected on a 2% E-gel SizeSelection system. Before pooling, library quality was checked on a Bioanalyzer, concentration was measured with Qubit, and libraries were quantified with the Kapa Library Quantification kit. An Illumina HiSeq 2500 sequenced the libraries paired-end 2 x 150 bp. To increase sequence diversity, roughly 24-31% phiX was spiked into each library pool. The published analysis was carried out like this. The UMI-based MiGEC pipeline processed quality-filtered reads and removed over 85% of raw TCR sequences during error correction. IMGT germline references were used for alignment of VDJ genes, and clonotypes were defined by a unique CDR3 amino acid sequence together with V-J genes. Clonal expansion, Shannon diversity and CDR3 relatedness (CalcPairwiseDistances, ClusterSamples) were evaluated with VDJtools, and phylogenetic trees were built with CLCbio workbench. Clones with at least 8 unique UMIs were defined as expanded, with this threshold being based on coefficient-of-variation modelling across technical triplicates. TCRdb reanalyzed the raw reads on its own, using fastp at Q25 for trimming and MiXCR for clone calling, and kept in-frame beta chains. For every CDR3 protein sequence, its rows merge into one entry that carries the most common genes and DNA. The V and J calls shown here were made by TCRdb, not taken from the authors' results. Recorded for this sample are more than 30,000 distinct CDR3 sequences; more than 4% of them occurred a single time. The ten largest make up roughly 25% of the sample.

There are many counts of this clonotype. Its antigen is currently not known. The record has no base qualities; no much larger clone is one base away. The CDR3 starts with the cysteine, ends with the phenylalanine, and has 10 residues. Left in the record is the CDR3 DNA by itself, 30 bases read in frame from the first base. The V and J ends are trimmed by 6 bases and 4 bases, leaving 3 bases between them. What the work shows at the level of the full study, not this receptor alone: TCR clonal expansion was highest in HAM/TSP patients and lowest in MS patients, with MS patients falling below even healthy controls. Across subjects, expanded clones never shared an identical CDR3 amino acid sequence, which suggests that the TCR-beta repertoires in every group were private.

The sequenced sample was CD4+ T cells from blood. The origin of this receptor is a woman aged 40 to 50 in good health. The chain employs TRBV12-3 or TRBV12-4 and TRBJ2-5, with the D gene not confidently named. The CDR3 sequence is CASSGETQYF. The bases are TGTGCCAGCAGCGGAGAGACCCAGTACTTC.